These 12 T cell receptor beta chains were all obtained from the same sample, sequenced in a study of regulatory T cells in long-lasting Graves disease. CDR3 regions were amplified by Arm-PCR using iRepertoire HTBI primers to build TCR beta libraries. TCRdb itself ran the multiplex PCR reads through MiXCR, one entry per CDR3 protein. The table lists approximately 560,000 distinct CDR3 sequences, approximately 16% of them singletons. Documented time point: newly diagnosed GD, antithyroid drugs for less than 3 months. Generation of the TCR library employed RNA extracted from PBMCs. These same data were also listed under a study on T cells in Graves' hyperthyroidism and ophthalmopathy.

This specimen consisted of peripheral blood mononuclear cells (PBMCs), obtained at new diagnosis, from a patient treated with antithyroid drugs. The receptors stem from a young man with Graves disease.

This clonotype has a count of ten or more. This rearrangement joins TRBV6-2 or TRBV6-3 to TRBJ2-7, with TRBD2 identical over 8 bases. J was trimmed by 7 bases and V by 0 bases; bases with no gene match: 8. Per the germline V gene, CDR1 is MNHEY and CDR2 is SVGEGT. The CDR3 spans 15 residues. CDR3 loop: CASSYSIVGGGEQYF. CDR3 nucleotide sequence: TGTGCCAGCAGTTACTCGATCGTCGGGGGGGGGGAGCAGTACTTC.

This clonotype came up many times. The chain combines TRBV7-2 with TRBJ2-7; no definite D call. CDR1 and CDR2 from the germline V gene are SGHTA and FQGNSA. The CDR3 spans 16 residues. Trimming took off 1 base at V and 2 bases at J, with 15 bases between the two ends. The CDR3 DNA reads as TGTGCCAGCAGCTTAGGCGGAGATGGTACCGCCTACGAGCAGTACTTC. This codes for CASSLGGDGTAYEQYF. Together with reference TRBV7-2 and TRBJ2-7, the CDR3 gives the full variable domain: GAGVSQSPSNKVTEKGKDVELRCDPISGHTALYWYRQSLGQGLEFLIYFQGNSAPDKSGLPSDRFSAERTGGSVSTLTIQRTQQEDSAVYLCASSLGGDGTAYEQYFGPGTRLTVT.

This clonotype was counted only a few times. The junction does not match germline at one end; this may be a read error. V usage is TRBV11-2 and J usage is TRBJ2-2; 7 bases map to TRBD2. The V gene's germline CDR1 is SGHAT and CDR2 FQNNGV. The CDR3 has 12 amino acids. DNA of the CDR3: TGTGCCAGCAGCTTAGCGGGCGGGGGGCTGTTTTTT. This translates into CASSLAGGGLFF.

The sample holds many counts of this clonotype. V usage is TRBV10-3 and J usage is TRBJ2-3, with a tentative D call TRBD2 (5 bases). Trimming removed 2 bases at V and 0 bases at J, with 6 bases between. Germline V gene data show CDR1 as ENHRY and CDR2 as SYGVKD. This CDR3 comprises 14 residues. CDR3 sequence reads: CAISERGSTDTQYF. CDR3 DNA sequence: TGTGCCATCAGTGAGCGCGGGAGCACAGATACGCAGTATTTT.

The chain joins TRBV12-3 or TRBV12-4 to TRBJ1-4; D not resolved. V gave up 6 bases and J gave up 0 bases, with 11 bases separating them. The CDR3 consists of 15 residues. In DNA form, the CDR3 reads TGTGCCAGCAGCGTAGCGGGCTCAACTAATGAAAAACTGTTTTTT. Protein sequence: CASSVAGSTNEKLFF.

This CDR3 reads CASSSQGTDTEAFF. The CDR3 DNA is TGTGCCAGCAGCTCCCAGGGGACAGACACTGAAGCTTTCTTT. This chain links TRBV7-9 with TRBJ1-1, with 7 positions matching TRBD1. CDR1 is SEHNR, CDR2 FQNEAQ, per germline (reference sequence). The CDR3 has 14 residues. V trimming: 4 bases; J trimming: 3 bases; junction bases outside the gene matches: 5.

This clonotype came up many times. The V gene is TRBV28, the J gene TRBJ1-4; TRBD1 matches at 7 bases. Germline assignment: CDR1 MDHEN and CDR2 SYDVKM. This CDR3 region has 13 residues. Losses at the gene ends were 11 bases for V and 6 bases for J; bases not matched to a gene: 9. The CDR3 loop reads CACYRGEHEKLFF. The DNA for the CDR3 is TGTGCCTGTTACAGGGGCGAACATGAAAAACTGTTTTTT.

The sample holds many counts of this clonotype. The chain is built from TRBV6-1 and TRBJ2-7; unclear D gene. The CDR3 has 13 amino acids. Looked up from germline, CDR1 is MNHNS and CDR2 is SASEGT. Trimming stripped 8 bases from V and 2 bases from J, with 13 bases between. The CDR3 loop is CASGLVLAYEQYF. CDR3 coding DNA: TGTGCCAGCGGGCTAGTCCTTGCCTACGAGCAGTACTTC.

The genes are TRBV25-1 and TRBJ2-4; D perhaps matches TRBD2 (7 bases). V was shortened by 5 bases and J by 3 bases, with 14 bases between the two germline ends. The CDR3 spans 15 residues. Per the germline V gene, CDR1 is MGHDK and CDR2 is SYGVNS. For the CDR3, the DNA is TGTGCCAGCAGTAATGGAGGGGGGGTCAAAAACATTCAGTACTTC. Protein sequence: CASSNGGGVKNIQYF.

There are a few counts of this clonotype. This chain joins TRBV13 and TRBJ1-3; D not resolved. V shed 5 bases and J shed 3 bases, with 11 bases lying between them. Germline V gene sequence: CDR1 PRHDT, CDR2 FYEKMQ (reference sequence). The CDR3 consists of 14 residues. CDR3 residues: CASSRWGGGNTIYF. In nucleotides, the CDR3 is TGTGCCAGCAGCAGATGGGGTGGTGGAAACACCATATATTTT.

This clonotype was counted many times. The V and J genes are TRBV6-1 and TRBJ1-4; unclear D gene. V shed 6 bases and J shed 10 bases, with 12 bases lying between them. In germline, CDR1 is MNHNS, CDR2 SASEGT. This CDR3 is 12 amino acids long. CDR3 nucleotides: TGTGCCAGCAGCCGGATCGCTGGAAAACTGTTTTTT. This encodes CASSRIAGKLFF.

The CDR3 sequence: CASSPPVGSGELFF. The CDR3 bases are TGTGCCAGCTCACCACCTGTAGGGTCCGGGGAGCTGTTTTTT. The chain links TRBV18 to TRBJ2-2; D unresolved. Trimming cost V 0 bases and J 6 bases, with 8 bases left between them. Germline loops: CDR1 KGHSH, CDR2 LQKENI. The CDR3 loop spans 14 amino acids.